These 7 T cell receptor beta chains share one sample of origin, sequenced in a study of shared clonotypes between healthy human individuals (dated by TCRdb to 2018 to 2020). The library was prepared using the immunoSEQ multiplex PCR assay. The clones in this table, taken by TCRdb from immuneACCESS, are in-frame only. Not every clone is retained; where verified, under half of the shortfall comes from an unresolved V gene, and the cause of the rest is unknown. A total of 850,000 to 1,100,000 clones appear in this sample, about 72% of them only once. The ten largest clones take up 0.89% of the sample. Sequencing used memory CD4+ T cells from PBMCs. The cell subset or site label, read with the paper, signifies: CD45RA-negative fraction. The source of these receptors is a man between 18 and 35 years old in good health. Some clones in this sample may be carry-over from other donors' samples.

The CDR3 nucleotides are TGTGCCAGCAGTGACCAGACAGGGGGCATTTATGGCTACACCTTC. Translation: CASSDQTGGIYGYTF. This chain connects TRBV2 to TRBJ1-2; 10 nucleotides match TRBD1. Looked up from germline, CDR1 is SNHLY and CDR2 is FYNNEI. CDR3 size: 15 residues. The V and J ends lost 3 bases and 5 bases, in that order; junction bases with no gene match: 6.

The chain recombines TRBV4-2 with TRBJ1-1, with TRBD1 as a possible D gene (5 bases). Trimming removed 0 bases from V and 4 bases from J, with 12 bases in between. This CDR3 comprises 15 residues. Looked up from germline, CDR1 is LGHNA and CDR2 is YNFKEQ. CDR3 in DNA: TGTGCCAGCAGCCAAGAAGCAGGGTGGGCCACTGAAGCTTTCTTT. Translation gives CASSQEAGWATEAFF.

The count of this clone is one. Other DNA sequences in this specimen translate into the identical CDR3. The V call is TRBV30, the J call TRBJ1-4; D ambiguous. The CDR3 extends over 12 amino acids. CDR1 is GTSNPN, CDR2 SVGIG, per germline (reference sequence). V was cut by 0 bases and J by 8 bases, with 7 bases left in between. The CDR3 spells CAWSVGWEKLFF. The DNA for the CDR3 is TGTGCCTGGAGTGTAGGCTGGGAAAAACTGTTTTTT.

The J gene is TRBJ2-1, the V gene TRBV5-8, with 8 bases identical to TRBD2. Germline CDR1 SGHTS, CDR2 YDEGEE. The CDR3 has 17 amino acids. The J segment lost 7 bases and the V segment lost 5 bases, leaving 17 bases of the junction unmatched. The CDR3 DNA reads as TGTGCCAGCAGGGATGGACTAGCTCCGCTCTCGGGGAATGAGCAGTTCTTC. Translated: CASRDGLAPLSGNEQFF.

The gene calls are TRBV6-5 and TRBJ2-1; 7 bases map to TRBD1. After removal of 6 bases from V and 2 bases from J, the junction contained 7 bases not matched to a gene. The CDR3 runs 15 residues. The germline V gene encodes CDR1 MNHEY and CDR2 SVGAGI. DNA for the CDR3: TGTGCCAGCAGCCCCGACAGGGCCCCCTACAATGAGCAGTTCTTC. Its protein is CASSPDRAPYNEQFF.

In the case of this clone: Other DNA sequences in the same sample also yield this CDR3. The V gene is TRBV7-2, the J gene TRBJ2-3; D perhaps matches TRBD2 (6 bases). Germline V gene sequence: CDR1 SGHTA, CDR2 FQGNSA. The CDR3 spans 14 residues. V was pared by 5 bases and J by 3 bases, with 12 bases between. This chain's CDR3 is CASSPRRETDTQYF. In DNA form, the CDR3 reads TGTGCCAGCAGCCCTCGACGGGAGACAGATACGCAGTATTTT.

The J gene is TRBJ2-5, the V gene TRBV6-5; 9 bases agree with TRBD1. Looked up from germline, CDR1 is MNHEY and CDR2 is SVGAGI. The CDR3 contains 15 residues. V gave up 5 bases and J gave up 5 bases; unmatched junction bases: 9. CDR3: CASSTEQGAAETQYF. In nucleotides, the CDR3 is TGTGCCAGCAGTACCGAACAGGGGGCAGCTGAGACCCAGTACTTC.